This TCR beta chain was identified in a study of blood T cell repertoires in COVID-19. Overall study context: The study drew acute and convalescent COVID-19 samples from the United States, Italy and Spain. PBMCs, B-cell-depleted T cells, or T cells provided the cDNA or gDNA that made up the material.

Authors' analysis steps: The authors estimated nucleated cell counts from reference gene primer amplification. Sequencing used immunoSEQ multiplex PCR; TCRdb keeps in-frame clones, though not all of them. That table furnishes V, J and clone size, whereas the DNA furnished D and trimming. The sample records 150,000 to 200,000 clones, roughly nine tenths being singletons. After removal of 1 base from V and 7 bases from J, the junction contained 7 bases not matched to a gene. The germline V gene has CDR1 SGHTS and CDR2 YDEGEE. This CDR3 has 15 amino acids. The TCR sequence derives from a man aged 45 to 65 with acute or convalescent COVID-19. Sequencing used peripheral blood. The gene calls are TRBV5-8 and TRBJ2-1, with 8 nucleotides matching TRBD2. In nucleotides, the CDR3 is TGTGCCAGCAGCTTGCGGGGGGGCCGCTTAAATGAGCAGTTCTTC. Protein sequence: CASSLRGGRLNEQFF.